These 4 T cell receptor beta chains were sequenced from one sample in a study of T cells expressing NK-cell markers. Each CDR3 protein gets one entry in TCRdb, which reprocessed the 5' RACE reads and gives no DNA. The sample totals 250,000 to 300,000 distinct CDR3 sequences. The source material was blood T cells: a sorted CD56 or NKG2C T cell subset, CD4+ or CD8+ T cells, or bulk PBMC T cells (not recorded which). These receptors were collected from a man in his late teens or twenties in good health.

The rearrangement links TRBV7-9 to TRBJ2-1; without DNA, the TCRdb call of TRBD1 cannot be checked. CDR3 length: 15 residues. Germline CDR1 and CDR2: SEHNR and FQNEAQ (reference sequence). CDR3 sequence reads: CASSPRTGTFDEQFF.

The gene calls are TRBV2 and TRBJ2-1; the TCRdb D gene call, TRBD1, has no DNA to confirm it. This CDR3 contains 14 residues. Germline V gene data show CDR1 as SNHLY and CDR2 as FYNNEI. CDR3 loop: CASSPRGEGFRRFF.

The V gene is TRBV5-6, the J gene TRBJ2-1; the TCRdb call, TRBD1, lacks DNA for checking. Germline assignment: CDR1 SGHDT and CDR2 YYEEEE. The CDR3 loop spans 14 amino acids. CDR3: CASSLFGAGNEQFF.

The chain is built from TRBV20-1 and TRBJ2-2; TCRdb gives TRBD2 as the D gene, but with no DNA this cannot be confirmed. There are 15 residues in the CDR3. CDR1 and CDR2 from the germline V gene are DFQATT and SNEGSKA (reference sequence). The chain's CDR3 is CSASILAGGTGELFF.